One and the same sample provided the 21 T cell receptor beta chains below, sequenced in a study of shared clonotypes between healthy human individuals. TCRdb keeps only in-frame clones here, not all; method: immunoSEQ multiplex PCR. The sample lists a few million clones, 80% to 95% occurring once. The sample consisted of naive CD4+ T cells from PBMCs. Subset defined: CD45RA+ positively selected. The receptors here all came from a man aged 18 to 30 in good health. Some clones in this sample may be carry-over from other donors' samples.

The rearrangement links TRBV5-1 to TRBJ2-7; possibly TRBD2 for D (6 bases). V lost 0 bases, J lost 5 bases, and 15 bases lay in between. In germline, CDR1 is SGHRS, CDR2 YFSETQ. CDR3 size: 15 residues. CDR3 coding DNA: TGCGCCAGCAGCTTGGTCTCAGGGAGGAACCACGAGCAGTACTTC. This gives the protein CASSLVSGRNHEQYF. Using reference TRBV5-1 and TRBJ2-7 for the parts outside the CDR3, the full variable domain is KAGVTQTPRYLIKTRGQQVTLSCSPISGHRSVSWYQQTPGQGLQFLFEYFSETQRNKGNFPGRFSGRQFSNSRSEMNVSTLELGDSALYLCASSLVSGRNHEQYFGPGTRLTVT.

The genes are TRBV14 and TRBJ2-1; D gene uncertain. The germline V and J ends were trimmed by 3 bases and 6 bases, with 18 bases remaining between them. Germline CDR1 is SGHDN and CDR2 is FVKESK. CDR3 length: 16 amino acids. The CDR3 DNA reads as TGTGCCAGCAGCCATCCCTCCTCCTGGGCAATCAATGAGCAGTTCTTC. Translated: CASSHPSSWAINEQFF.

The V and J genes are TRBV9 and TRBJ2-3, with D perhaps TRBD1 (5 bases). There are 16 residues in the CDR3. Germline assignment: CDR1 SGDLS and CDR2 YYNGEE. V gave up 2 bases and J gave up 0 bases, with 13 bases separating them. The CDR3 coding sequence is TGTGCCAGCAGCGTTTACAGTGGGGCTAGCACAGATACGCAGTATTTT. As protein: CASSVYSGASTDTQYF. The entire variable domain, with the rest obtained from reference TRBV9 and TRBJ2-3, is as follows: DSGVTQTPKHLITATGQRVTLRCSPRSGDLSVYWYQQSLDQGLQFLIQYYNGEERAKGNILERFSAQQFPDLHSELNLSSLELGDSALYFCASSVYSGASTDTQYFGPGTRLTVL.

This clone was seen a single time. The CDR3 loop is CASSGTRGGVGQPQHF. DNA of the CDR3: TGTGCCAGCAGTGGGACAAGGGGTGGGGTCGGGCAGCCCCAGCATTTT. The chain employs TRBV27 and TRBJ1-5; a weak D match, TRBD1 (6 bases). V lost 5 bases to trimming and J lost 7 bases, with 21 bases between them. Germline loops: CDR1 MNHEY, CDR2 SMNVEV (reference sequence). CDR3 length: 16 amino acids.

To note about this clone: Other DNA sequences from this sample encode an identical CDR3 as well. This chain joins TRBV5-1 and TRBJ2-7; D may be TRBD1 (6 bases). The CDR3 contains 14 residues. The germline gives CDR1 SGHRS, CDR2 YFSETQ. V was shortened by 3 bases and J by 0 bases, with 10 bases between the two germline ends. The CDR3 nucleotides are TGCGCCAGCAGCTCGACAGGAAGCTCCTACGAGCAGTACTTC. Translating it yields CASSSTGSSYEQYF.

The genes are TRBV7-2 and TRBJ2-1, with D perhaps matching TRBD1 or TRBD2 (6 bases each). This CDR3 spans 15 amino acids. The germline CDR1 and CDR2 sequences are SGHTA and FQGNSA. V was trimmed by 5 bases and J by 8 bases, leaving 19 bases between them. The CDR3 DNA is TGTGCCAGCAGCCTGATCGGGAGATGGGGGCATGAGCAGTTCTTC. This gives the protein CASSLIGRWGHEQFF.

The count of this clone is one. The CDR3: CASRPTTGDEQYF. DNA for the CDR3: TGCGCCAGCAGGCCGACCACAGGGGACGAGCAGTACTTC. The gene calls are TRBV5-1 and TRBJ2-7; 7 bases match TRBD1. V lost 5 bases, J lost 5 bases, and 7 bases stayed unmatched. The CDR3 is 13 amino acids. CDR1 SGHRS and CDR2 YFSETQ come from the germline V gene.

The J gene is TRBJ1-2, the V gene TRBV19; 7 bases line up with TRBD1. V gave up 7 bases and J gave up 5 bases; unmatched junction bases: 19. CDR3 size: 17 residues. Germline CDR1 reads LNHDA; CDR2 reads SQIVND (reference sequence). For the CDR3, the DNA is TGTGCCAGTATCCCTAGATCACAGGGGCCGCTTACTTATGGCTACACCTTC. Translating it yields CASIPRSQGPLTYGYTF.

Comments on this clone: In the same sample, other DNA sequences code for this CDR3. The chain links TRBV5-1 to TRBJ2-1; D possibly corresponds to TRBD2 (5 bases). The CDR3 spans 13 residues. Germline values: CDR1 SGHRS, CDR2 YFSETQ. The V gene lost 4 bases and the J gene lost 3 bases, with 8 bases spanning the gap. The CDR3 DNA reads TGCGCCAGCAGCCCCGGGATCTACAATGAGCAGTTCTTC. Residues: CASSPGIYNEQFF.

The chain is built from TRBV6-5 and TRBJ2-5; tentatively, D is TRBD1 (6 bases). From germline, CDR1 is MNHEY and CDR2 SVGAGI. V lost 8 bases to trimming and J lost 3 bases, with 13 bases between them. This CDR3 is built from 13 residues. DNA of the CDR3: TGTGCCAGCCGACAGTGGGACAAAGAGACCCAGTACTTC. This gives the protein CASRQWDKETQYF.

This clone was counted once. The chain employs TRBV5-1 and TRBJ2-3; 10 positions match TRBD2. With V trimmed by 0 bases and J by 5 bases, 6 bases remained unmatched. Germline V lookup: CDR1 SGHRS, CDR2 YFSETQ. This CDR3 spans 16 amino acids. DNA for the CDR3: TGCGCCAGCAGCTTGGCCGGGCTAGCGGGAGTAGATACGCAGTATTTT. As protein: CASSLAGLAGVDTQYF.

The V gene is TRBV28, the J gene TRBJ1-1, with 8 bases lining up with TRBD1. With V trimmed by 5 bases and J by 0 bases, 8 bases remained unmatched. Germline V gene lookup returns CDR1 MDHEN and CDR2 SYDVKM. The CDR3 extends over 16 amino acids. The CDR3 nucleotides are TGTGCCAGCAGTCGAAGACAGGGGAGGATGAACACTGAAGCTTTCTTT. This codes for CASSRRQGRMNTEAFF.

The chain links TRBV25-1 to TRBJ1-4; 7 bases match TRBD1. This CDR3 is built from 16 residues. Germline-derived CDR1 and CDR2 are MGHDK and SYGVNS. With V trimmed by 3 bases and J by 8 bases, 12 bases remained unmatched. CDR3 residues: CASSDGYRGRGEKLFF. The CDR3 DNA is TGTGCCAGCAGTGACGGGTACAGGGGTAGAGGCGAAAAACTGTTTTTT.

V gene TRBV6-5 combines with J gene TRBJ2-7; TRBD2 agrees at 9 bases. The germline V gene encodes CDR1 MNHEY and CDR2 SVGAGI. The CDR3 runs to 14 residues. V was pared by 4 bases and J by 1 base, with 2 bases of the junction left unmatched. The CDR3 bases are TGTGCCAGCAGTTTTCTAGCGGGGTCCTACGAGCAGTACTTC. Protein product: CASSFLAGSYEQYF.

This clone was detected only once. V usage is TRBV7-9 and J usage is TRBJ2-6, with 11 nucleotides matching TRBD2. This CDR3 contains 16 residues. Germline CDR1 SEHNR, CDR2 FQNEAQ (reference sequence). V was clipped by 5 bases and J by 11 bases; unmatched bases: 11. The CDR3 region is CASSQTVAGGTHVLTF. For the CDR3, the DNA is TGTGCCAGCAGCCAAACCGTAGCGGGAGGGACCCACGTCCTGACTTTC.

The genes are TRBV2 and TRBJ2-5; D may be TRBD1 (5 bases). The CDR3 consists of 15 residues. Trimming removed 6 bases from V and 4 bases from J, with 18 bases in between. Germline assignment: CDR1 SNHLY and CDR2 FYNNEI. The CDR3 DNA follows: TGTGCCAGCAGCCCCTCGTGGGGCCCGCCAGAGACCCAGTACTTC. Protein: CASSPSWGPPETQYF.

Here the CDR3 DNA reads TGTGCCAGCAGCGTCTTCCCGGGACAGGGGGCCTACGAGCAGTACTTC. It codes for CASSVFPGQGAYEQYF. The V and J genes are TRBV7-9 and TRBJ2-7, with TRBD1 matching over 11 bases. CDR1 is SEHNR, CDR2 FQNEAQ, per germline (reference sequence). The CDR3 contains 16 residues. V was clipped by 5 bases and J by 2 bases; unmatched bases: 8. Combining the CDR3 with reference TRBV7-9 and TRBJ2-7 gives the whole variable domain DTGVSQNPRHKITKRGQNVTFRCDPISEHNRLYWYRQTLGQGPEFLTYFQNEAQLEKSRLLSDRFSAERPKGSFSTLEIQRTEQGDSAMYLCASSVFPGQGAYEQYFGPGTRLTVT.

The chain joins TRBV19 to TRBJ2-2, with no clear D. This CDR3 region has 14 residues. Trimming cost V 8 bases and J 4 bases, with 14 bases left between them. CDR1 LNHDA and CDR2 SQIVND come from the germline V gene (reference sequence). CDR3 DNA: TGTGCCAGTCGGAATACATGGAGCACCGGGGAGCTGTTTTTT. It is translated as CASRNTWSTGELFF.

The rearrangement uses TRBV28 and TRBJ1-2; possibly TRBD1 for D (6 bases). Germline assignment: CDR1 MDHEN and CDR2 SYDVKM. Trimming took off 7 bases at V and 4 bases at J, with 13 bases between the two ends. This CDR3 contains 13 residues. CDR3 DNA sequence: TGTGCCAGCAACGGCGGACAGCCCTATGGCTACACCTTC. It encodes CASNGGQPYGYTF.

Points on this clone: Other nucleotide sequences in the sample specify the same CDR3. V and J are TRBV5-4 and TRBJ2-6; D unresolved. The CDR3 length is 14 residues. V was trimmed by 1 base and J by 0 bases, leaving 2 bases between them. The germline CDR1 and CDR2 sequences are SGHNT and YYREEE (reference sequence). DNA for the CDR3: TGTGCCAGCAGCTTGCTCTCTGGGGCCAACGTCCTGACTTTC. Amino acids: CASSLLSGANVLTF.

The J gene is TRBJ2-7, the V gene TRBV28, with D perhaps matching TRBD2 (5 bases). Trimming stripped 8 bases from V and 3 bases from J, with 8 bases between. The CDR3 sequence is 11 residues long. Germline CDR1 is MDHEN and CDR2 is SYDVKM. CDR3: CASGEYYEQYF. The DNA of the CDR3 is TGTGCCAGCGGGGAGTACTACGAGCAGTACTTC.